The next 11 T cell receptor beta chains were all read from a single sample in a study of shared clonotypes between healthy human individuals. The assay was immunoSEQ multiplex PCR, and TCRdb's table has in-frame clones only and misses some. The table has about 2 million clones, 90% to 95% seen once; the top ten hold 0.13%. Sequencing used naive CD4+ T cells sorted from blood. As for subset: CD45RA+ positively selected. All receptors come from a man aged 18 to 29 in good health.

This clone was found many times. V and J are TRBV7-2 and TRBJ2-7, with 8 bases lining up with TRBD2. J lost 5 bases, V lost 0 bases, and 3 bases had no gene match. The V gene's germline CDR1 is SGHTA and CDR2 FQGNSA. The CDR3 sequence is 14 residues long. CDR3 protein: CASSLASGIHEQYF. In nucleotides, the CDR3 is TGTGCCAGCAGCTTAGCTAGCGGGATACACGAGCAGTACTTC.

This chain uses TRBV9 with TRBJ2-7, with a tentative D call TRBD1 (5 bases). The germline V and J ends were trimmed by 1 base and 2 bases, with 13 bases remaining between them. Germline V gives CDR1 SGDLS, CDR2 YYNGEE. The CDR3 consists of 15 residues. This CDR3 is CASSVSDREAYEQYF. CDR3 in DNA: TGTGCCAGCAGCGTATCCGACAGAGAAGCCTACGAGCAGTACTTC.

The chain is built from TRBV4-3 and TRBJ2-1; D is unresolved. V was trimmed by 2 bases and J by 9 bases, leaving 17 bases between them. The CDR3 loop spans 15 amino acids. The V gene's germline CDR1 is LGHNA and CDR2 YSLEER. The CDR3 is CASSQTVRAFGEQFF. CDR3 DNA: TGCGCCAGCAGCCAAACAGTCCGGGCTTTTGGTGAGCAGTTCTTC.

The chain recombines TRBV10-1 with TRBJ2-7, with 8 bases identical to TRBD1. The CDR3 totals 16 residues. V shed 0 bases and J 6 bases; nucleotides not matched to a gene: 10. CDR1 WNHNN and CDR2 SYGVQD come from the germline V gene (reference sequence). In DNA, the CDR3 is TGCGCCAGCAGTGAGTCGGCAGGCAGGGGGCGCGGCGAGCAGTACTTC. This encodes CASSESAGRGRGEQYF.

The V and J genes are TRBV19 and TRBJ1-5; TRBD1 agrees at 8 bases. This CDR3 is 16 amino acids long. Germline CDR1 reads LNHDA; CDR2 reads SQIVND (reference sequence). With 10 bases clipped from V and 0 bases from J, the junction kept 11 bases outside the gene matches. CDR3 nucleotide sequence: TGTGCCACAAAGATTGACAGGGGATATAGCAATCAGCCCCAGCATTTT. Amino acid sequence: CATKIDRGYSNQPQHF.

Notes on this clone: In the same sample, other DNA sequences code for this CDR3. The CDR3, as DNA: TGTGCCAGCAGCCCCCAGGGTGGTCAGCCCCAGCATTTT. Protein: CASSPQGGQPQHF. The chain recombines TRBV11-2 with TRBJ1-5, with D maybe TRBD1 (5 bases). Trimming removed 5 bases at V and 6 bases at J, with 11 bases between. Germline CDR1 SGHAT, CDR2 FQNNGV. The length of the CDR3 is 13 residues.

This chain uses TRBV30 with TRBJ2-3; D ambiguous. V gave up 2 bases and J gave up 0 bases, with 9 bases separating them. The CDR3 loop spans 14 amino acids. Germline V gene sequence: CDR1 GTSNPN, CDR2 SVGIG (reference sequence). The CDR3 region is CAWSSGPSTDTQYF. CDR3 nucleotides: TGTGCCTGGAGTTCCGGACCGAGCACAGATACGCAGTATTTT.

The chain combines TRBV11-2 with TRBJ2-2; 8 bases align to TRBD1. The ends lost 5 bases at V and 7 bases at J; junction bases unmatched: 6. The CDR3 contains 14 residues. Germline CDR1 and CDR2: SGHAT and FQNNGV. CDR3 nucleotides: TGTGCCAGCAGCGACTACAGGGGGAACGGGGAGCTGTTTTTT. This gives the protein CASSDYRGNGELFF.

This chain connects TRBV6-6 to TRBJ1-3; D not certain. The length of the CDR3 is 14 residues. Germline CDR1 is MNHNY and CDR2 is SVGAGI (reference sequence). Trimming removed 3 bases at V and 6 bases at J, with 12 bases between. CDR3 sequence: CASSYSRLENTIYF. As DNA, the CDR3 is TGTGCCAGCAGTTATTCACGCCTGGAAAACACCATATATTTT.

The chain uses TRBV28 and TRBJ2-1, with D perhaps TRBD2 (6 bases). Germline V gene data show CDR1 as MDHEN and CDR2 as SYDVKM. This CDR3 region has 15 residues. V was shortened by 5 bases and J by 5 bases, with 16 bases between the two germline ends. The CDR3 coding sequence is TGTGCCAGCAGTGCCCAACCGGGGGTCCACAATGAGCAGTTCTTC. Residues: CASSAQPGVHNEQFF.

This chain connects TRBV5-1 to TRBJ1-6; D may be TRBD1 (5 bases). Germline V gene data show CDR1 as SGHRS and CDR2 as YFSETQ. V shed 0 bases and J shed 7 bases, with 14 bases lying between them. This CDR3 contains 16 residues. In nucleotides, the CDR3 is TGCGCCAGCAGCTTGGACGGGGGACGGATGAATTCACCCCTCCACTTT. Protein product: CASSLDGGRMNSPLHF.